Each of the 2 T cell receptor beta chains below was sequenced from the same sample in a study of shared clonotypes between healthy human individuals. Data came from immunoSEQ multiplex PCR; TCRdb stores just in-frame clones and leaves some out. Of about 1 million clones listed, roughly 75% are singletons. Sequences were obtained from memory CD4+ T cells sorted from blood. Sample subset: CD45RA-negative fraction. The receptors here all came from a young man in good health.

This clone was recorded a few times. The chain joins TRBV11-2 to TRBJ2-7; D is perhaps TRBD2 (5 bases). The length of the CDR3 is 15 residues. V was cut by 2 bases and J by 3 bases, with 14 bases left in between. CDR1 and CDR2 from the germline V gene are SGHAT and FQNNGV. The CDR3 loop reads CASSLRTGAGYEQYF. DNA for the CDR3: TGTGCCAGCAGCTTAAGGACGGGCGCGGGCTACGAGCAGTACTTC.

This rearrangement joins TRBV5-1 to TRBJ1-1; 10 bases are a match to TRBD1. Germline V gene sequence: CDR1 SGHRS, CDR2 YFSETQ. CDR3 length equals 16 residues. With V trimmed by 3 bases and J by 0 bases, 5 bases remained unmatched. The DNA for the CDR3 is TGCGCCAGCAGCTCCCGGACAGGGGGGATGAACACTGAAGCTTTCTTT. Its translation: CASSSRTGGMNTEAFF.